This TCR beta chain was identified during a study of blood T cell repertoires in COVID-19. Background on the study: COVID-19 samples collected from the United States, Italy and Spain covered acute and convalescent phases. In each case, the material was cDNA or gDNA derived from T cells, B-cell-depleted T cells, or PBMCs.

The germline V and J ends were trimmed by 5 bases and 0 bases, with 8 bases remaining between them. The length of the CDR3 is 14 residues. CDR1 SGHNT and CDR2 YENEEA come from the germline V gene. Authors' methods: The assay estimated nucleated cells by amplifying reference gene primers. Assay: immunoSEQ multiplex PCR; the TCRdb copy retains only in-frame clones and omits some. That table is the source of V, J and clone size, and D and trimming were worked out from the DNA. The data show tens of thousands of clones, approximately 74% seen once. This clonotype was sampled from a human donor with acute or convalescent COVID-19. The donor label of this sample is uncertain. The V and J genes are TRBV11-3 and TRBJ2-1; possible D gene TRBD2, 6 bases. The material sequenced was peripheral blood. The DNA of the CDR3 is TGTGCCAGCAGCGGGGGGAGCTCCTACAATGAGCAGTTCTTC. It encodes CASSGGSSYNEQFF.